Listed below are T cell receptor beta chains from one sample, sequenced in a study of T cell clones after liver transplantation. Produced via immunoSEQ multiplex PCR; TCRdb's table is partial and in-frame only. The table has about 68,000 clones, 80% to 95% seen once. The sequences come from CD4+ T cells from blood, collected around 27 months after liver transplant. These receptor sequences come from a human patient who received a liver transplant. The T cells may partly be graft donor cells. Both conserved end residues are part of each CDR3. A D gene is named only where the DNA matches it firmly. Part of the rows lack a size; the others show once, few, many or a class for expanded clones.

d_call,j_call,clone_size,v_call,cdr3_length,cdr3_aa,cdr3_nt
NA,TRBJ2-2,NA,TRBV19,13,CASSSRVDGELFF,TGTGCCAGTAGTTCGCGGGTGGACGGGGAGCTGTTTTTT
TRBD1,TRBJ2-1,NA,TRBV6-6,15,CASIPGGTGHNEQFF,TGTGCCAGCATCCCCGGGGGGACAGGGCACAATGAGCAGTTCTTC
NA,TRBJ2-5,NA,TRBV28,14,CASSPGGSGETQYF,TGTGCCAGCAGTCCAGGGGGGTCGGGAGAGACCCAGTACTTC
NA,TRBJ1-1,NA,TRBV19,14,CASNPRGGETEAFF,TGTGCCAGTAACCCGAGGGGGGGGGAGACTGAAGCTTTCTTT
NA,TRBJ1-3,NA,TRBV21-1,14,CASLQQGFGNTIYF,TGTGCCAGCTTACAACAGGGGTTTGGAAACACCATATATTTT
NA,TRBJ2-3,NA,TRBV12-5,14,CASGSSGTTDTQYF,TGTGCTAGTGGCTCCAGCGGGACAACAGATACGCAGTATTTT
NA,TRBJ2-1,NA,TRBV5-4,16,CASSPLGLDENNEQFF,TGTGCCAGCAGCCCACTGGGACTGGACGAAAACAATGAGCAGTTCTTC
NA,TRBJ2-5,NA,TRBV7-7,15,CASSSGQGPQETQYF,TGTGCCAGCAGCTCCGGGCAGGGACCCCAAGAGACCCAGTACTTC
NA,TRBJ1-1,NA,TRBV9,15,CASSVTPTVNTEAFF,TGTGCCAGCAGCGTAACTCCGACAGTGAACACTGAAGCTTTCTTT
TRBD1,TRBJ1-1,NA,TRBV10-1,13,CASAPGGNTEAFF,TGCGCCAGCGCCCCAGGGGGGAACACTGAAGCTTTCTTT
NA,TRBJ2-3,NA,TRBV6-5,15,CASSLGRTSTDTQYF,TGTGCCAGCTCACTCGGGCGGACTAGCACAGATACGCAGTATTTT
NA,TRBJ1-1,NA,TRBV7-6,12,CARTGDNTEAFF,TGTGCCCGCACGGGGGATAACACTGAAGCTTTCTTT
NA,TRBJ2-2,NA,TRBV7-2,18,CASSHRRAGALNTGELFF,TGTGCCAGCAGCCATCGTCGGGCAGGGGCCTTAAACACCGGGGAGCTGTTTTTT
TRBD1,TRBJ1-5,NA,TRBV19,16,CASSIQGARSNQPQHF,TGTGCCAGTAGTATACAGGGGGCGCGTAGCAATCAGCCCCAGCATTTT
TRBD1,TRBJ1-1,NA,TRBV2,15,CASRLGTVTISEAFF,TGTGCCAGCAGGTTGGGGACAGTAACTATATCTGAAGCTTTCTTT
NA,TRBJ2-3,once,TRBV5-4,15,CASSLGQGVADTQYF,TGTGCCAGCAGCTTGGGTCAGGGTGTTGCAGATACGCAGTATTTT
NA,TRBJ2-5,NA,TRBV15,14,CATSTRMEGERFHF,TGTGCCACCAGCACGAGAATGGAGGGGGAGCGGTTTCACTTC
TRBD2,TRBJ2-1,few,TRBV5-1,17,CASSPARTSGSYNEQFF,TGCGCCAGCAGCCCGGCCAGGACTAGCGGCTCCTACAATGAGCAGTTCTTC
TRBD1,TRBJ1-5,NA,TRBV28,16,CASSLPQGQGNQPQHF,TGTGCCAGCAGTTTACCACAGGGGCAGGGCAATCAGCCCCAGCATTTT
NA,TRBJ1-5,NA,TRBV7-2,15,CASSPRAISNQPQHF,TGTGCCAGCAGCCCCAGGGCCATTAGCAATCAGCCCCAGCATTTT
NA,TRBJ2-4,NA,TRBV4-2,14,CASSLDLAKNIQYF,TGTGCCAGCAGCCTTGATTTAGCCAAAAACATTCAGTACTTC
NA,TRBJ2-3,NA,TRBV5-4,15,CASSLGRDWTDTQYF,TGTGCCAGCAGCTTGGGGAGGGATTGGACAGATACGCAGTATTTT
NA,TRBJ1-5,NA,TRBV28,14,CASSLTYSNQPQHF,TGTGCCAGCAGTTTAACATATAGCAATCAGCCCCAGCATTTT
NA,TRBJ1-5,NA,TRBV4-1,14,CASSQAQGTQPQHF,TGCGCCAGCAGCCAGGCGCAGGGGACTCAGCCCCAGCATTTT
NA,TRBJ1-2,NA,TRBV6-5,12,CASSNGGYGYTF,TGTGCCAGCAGTAACGGGGGCTATGGCTACACCTTC
NA,TRBJ2-6,NA,TRBV29-1,12,CSTWSGANVLTF,TGCAGCACATGGTCTGGGGCCAACGTCCTGACTTTC
NA,TRBJ1-5,NA,TRBV15,13,CATSRDPAQPQHF,TGTGCCACCAGCAGAGATCCCGCTCAGCCCCAGCATTTT
TRBD2,TRBJ2-7,NA,TRBV4-2,15,CASSPALAGGYEQYF,TGTGCCAGCAGCCCCGCTTTAGCGGGAGGCTACGAGCAGTACTTC
TRBD1,TRBJ1-1,NA,TRBV16,15,CASSQMGTGDTEAFF,TGTGCCAGCAGCCAAATGGGGACAGGGGACACTGAAGCTTTCTTT
TRBD1,TRBJ1-2,NA,TRBV30,17,CAWSGRTGGAAGHGYTF,TGTGCCTGGAGCGGGAGGACAGGGGGCGCCGCCGGCCATGGCTACACCTTC
NA,TRBJ1-1,NA,TRBV11-2,14,CASSLDWGGTEAFF,TGTGCCAGCAGCTTAGATTGGGGGGGCACTGAAGCTTTCTTT
NA,TRBJ2-7,NA,TRBV27,16,CASSLVRQGGSYEQYF,TGTGCCAGCAGTTTAGTTAGGCAGGGGGGCTCCTACGAGCAGTACTTC
NA,TRBJ1-5,NA,TRBV19,14,CASSGRANNQPQHF,TGTGCCAGTAGTGGCCGGGCCAACAATCAGCCCCAGCATTTT
TRBD1,TRBJ2-7,few,TRBV28,14,CASTTGQGAREQYF,TGTGCCAGCACGACGGGACAGGGGGCGAGGGAGCAGTACTTC
TRBD2,TRBJ2-1,NA,TRBV6-6,15,CASSTTSGRANEQFF,TGTGCCAGCAGTACGACTAGCGGGAGGGCTAATGAGCAGTTCTTC
NA,TRBJ1-1,NA,TRBV5-1,12,CASSITNTEAFF,TGCGCCAGCAGCATCACAAACACTGAAGCTTTCTTT
TRBD2,TRBJ2-1,NA,TRBV5-5,16,CASSLRLAGVGNEQFF,TGTGCCAGCAGCTTACGACTAGCGGGAGTAGGCAATGAGCAGTTCTTC
TRBD1,TRBJ1-1,NA,TRBV18,14,CASSPDRTRTEAFF,TGTGCCAGCTCACCGGACAGGACGAGAACTGAAGCTTTCTTT
NA,TRBJ2-7,NA,TRBV18,14,CASSSDYPTYEQYF,TGTGCCAGCTCATCGGACTACCCCACCTACGAGCAGTACTTC
NA,TRBJ1-2,NA,TRBV2,13,CASSQGGVPGYTF,TGTGCCAGCAGCCAGGGAGGGGTCCCTGGCTACACCTTC
TRBD1,TRBJ1-4,NA,TRBV6-1,13,CASGDRVSEKLFF,TGTGCCAGCGGGGACAGGGTGAGCGAAAAACTGTTTTTT
NA,TRBJ2-1,NA,TRBV9,15,CASSVLDSSYNEQFF,TGTGCCAGCAGCGTACTCGACAGCTCCTACAATGAGCAGTTCTTC
NA,TRBJ1-2,NA,TRBV28,14,CASSDVGLGYGYTF,TGTGCCAGCAGTGACGTGGGGTTAGGCTATGGCTACACCTTC
NA,TRBJ2-1,NA,TRBV5-1,12,CASSSQGGEQFF,TGCGCCAGCAGCTCCCAGGGAGGTGAGCAGTTCTTC
TRBD1,TRBJ2-5,NA,TRBV2,15,CASSEGGTGRETQYF,TGTGCCAGCAGTGAAGGGGGGACAGGGAGGGAGACCCAGTACTTC
NA,TRBJ2-2,NA,TRBV6-5,14,CASSGRMNTGELFF,TGTGCCAGCAGTGGACGGATGAACACCGGGGAGCTGTTTTTT
NA,TRBJ2-5,NA,TRBV28,16,CASSPKAPGTWWTQYF,TGTGCCAGCAGCCCTAAAGCCCCAGGGACTTGGTGGACCCAGTACTTC
TRBD1,TRBJ2-5,once,TRBV5-1,15,CASSLVGQFQETQYF,TGCGCCAGCAGCTTGGTGGGACAGTTCCAAGAGACCCAGTACTTC
NA,TRBJ1-5,once,TRBV14,15,CASSQEGFGNQPQHF,TGTGCCAGCAGCCAAGAGGGGTTCGGCAATCAGCCCCAGCATTTT
NA,TRBJ1-2,NA,TRBV11-2,15,CASSWLGPGFYGYTF,TGTGCCAGCAGCTGGTTGGGGCCGGGGTTCTATGGCTACACCTTC
TRBD1,TRBJ1-1,NA,TRBV28,15,CASRSWGQGATEAFF,TGTGCCAGCAGATCCTGGGGACAGGGAGCCACTGAAGCTTTCTTT
TRBD1,TRBJ1-5,NA,TRBV9,19,CASSATGTGFPGRNQPQHF,TGTGCCAGCAGCGCCACCGGGACAGGGTTTCCCGGACGCAATCAGCCCCAGCATTTT
NA,TRBJ2-7,NA,TRBV19,14,CASSMSLGDYEQYF,TGTGCCAGTAGTATGTCCTTAGGGGATTACGAGCAGTACTTC
TRBD2,TRBJ2-7,NA,TRBV7-2,16,CASSLTSGRSNYEQYF,TGTGCCAGCAGCCTGACTAGCGGGAGAAGTAACTACGAGCAGTACTTC
NA,TRBJ1-2,NA,TRBV28,15,CASARNQGYNYGYTF,TGTGCCAGCGCCCGTAACCAGGGTTACAACTATGGCTACACCTTC
TRBD2,TRBJ2-3,NA,TRBV5-1,18,CASSLPGLAGLSTDTQYF,TGCGCCAGCAGCTTGCCTGGACTAGCGGGACTAAGCACAGATACGCAGTATTTT
NA,TRBJ1-4,NA,TRBV5-1,14,CASSLGATGGELFF,TGCGCCAGCAGCTTGGGAGCCACCGGAGGGGAACTGTTTTTT
NA,TRBJ2-2,once,TRBV5-1,17,CASSLAGGPANTGELFF,TGCGCCAGCAGCTTGGCCGGGGGTCCCGCGAACACCGGGGAGCTGTTTTTT
TRBD2,TRBJ2-3,NA,TRBV29-1,16,CSGRGDRAGRADTQYF,TGCAGCGGCCGGGGGGATCGGGCAGGGAGGGCAGATACGCAGTATTTT
TRBD1,TRBJ1-2,NA,TRBV2,15,CASSAGQGALYGYTF,TGTGCCAGCAGCGCAGGACAGGGGGCATTATATGGCTACACCTTC